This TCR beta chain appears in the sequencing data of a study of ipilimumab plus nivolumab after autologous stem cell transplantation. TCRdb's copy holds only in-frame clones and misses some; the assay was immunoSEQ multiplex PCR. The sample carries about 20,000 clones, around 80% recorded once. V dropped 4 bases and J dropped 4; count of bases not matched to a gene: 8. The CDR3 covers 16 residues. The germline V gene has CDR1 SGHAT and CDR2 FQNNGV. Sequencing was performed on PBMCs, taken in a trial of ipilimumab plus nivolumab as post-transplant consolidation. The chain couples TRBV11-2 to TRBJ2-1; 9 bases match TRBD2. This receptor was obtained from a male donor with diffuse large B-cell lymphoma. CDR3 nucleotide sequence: TGTGCCAGCAGCTCACAGCGGGGGGCGAGTTACAATGAGCAGTTCTTC. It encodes CASSSQRGASYNEQFF.